Listed below are T cell receptor beta chains from one sample, sequenced in a study of blood T cell repertoires in COVID-19. Profiled with immunoSEQ multiplex PCR; TCRdb holds only in-frame clones, not every one. The table shows over 150,000 clones, with approximately 90% occurring only once. Input material: peripheral blood. These receptors all come from an older woman who had recovered from COVID-19. Each CDR3 is given with its conserved first and last residue. A D gene is named only where the DNA matches it firmly. The listing skips clone size in some rows; elsewhere it reads once, few, many or a size class.

d_call j_call cdr3_length v_call clone_size cdr3_nt cdr3_aa
NA TRBJ1-2 15 TRBV18 NA TGTGCCAGCTCACCTGGGCAGGTTACTAACTATGGCTACACCTTC CASSPGQVTNYGYTF
TRBD1 TRBJ2-1 14 TRBV29-1 few TGCAGCGTCTTCGACAGGGGAAACTACAATGAGCAGTTCTTC CSVFDRGNYNEQFF
NA TRBJ1-5 12 TRBV19 NA TGTGCCAGTAGAAGGGAGGATCAGCCCCAGCATTTT CASRREDQPQHF
NA TRBJ1-6 13 TRBV2 NA TGTGCCAGCTGGGGCAGGGGTAATTCACCCCTCCACTTT CASWGRGNSPLHF
NA TRBJ1-4 13 TRBV29-1 NA TGCAGCGTACCTCAGGGGACTAATGAAAAACTGTTTTTT CSVPQGTNEKLFF
NA TRBJ2-1 17 TRBV5-1 NA TGCGCCAGCAGCTTGGTGGTTCTGGGGAGCTCCTACAATGAGCAGTTCTTC CASSLVVLGSSYNEQFF
NA TRBJ1-2 14 TRBV28 NA TGTGCCAGCAGTTTAGTGCAGGGGCCGTATGGCTACACCTTC CASSLVQGPYGYTF
NA TRBJ2-2 14 TRBV24-1 once TGTGCCACCATGGTGAGCTCGAACACCGGGGAGCTGTTTTTT CATMVSSNTGELFF
TRBD1 TRBJ1-5 15 TRBV18 NA TGTGCCAGCTCCTGGAGGGACAGGGGCAATCAGCCCCAGCATTTT CASSWRDRGNQPQHF
NA TRBJ1-5 16 TRBV7-9 NA TGTGCCAGCAGCCGCTCGGGAGGCCCGAGCAATCAGCCCCAGCATTTT CASSRSGGPSNQPQHF
NA TRBJ2-4 16 TRBV5-1 NA TGCGCCAGCAGCCTGGAGGCCAGGGGCGCCAAAAACATTCAGTACTTC CASSLEARGAKNIQYF
NA TRBJ2-1 14 TRBV11-2 NA TGTGCCAGCAGTCCTAACCCGCAGGGGGGATTTAAGTTCTTC CASSPNPQGGFKFF
TRBD2 TRBJ2-2 18 TRBV28 NA TGTGCCAGCAGTTCCGGACTAGCGGGGGCGTCGGGGACCGGGGAGCTGTTTTTT CASSSGLAGASGTGELFF
NA TRBJ2-3 16 TRBV4-3 NA TGCGCCAGCAGCCAAGAGGCCCGTGCAGGCACAGATACGCAGTATTTT CASSQEARAGTDTQYF
NA TRBJ1-5 15 TRBV9 NA TGTGCCAGCAGCGCGACAGGCCTTAGCAATCAGCCCCAGCATTTT CASSATGLSNQPQHF
NA TRBJ1-2 14 TRBV4-1 NA TGCGCCAGCAGCCCCGGACTGTCTAACTATGGCTACACCTTC CASSPGLSNYGYTF
NA TRBJ2-7 15 TRBV2 few TGTGCCAGCAGTGAAGCGCTTGGACAGCCCTACGAGCAGTACTTC CASSEALGQPYEQYF
TRBD1 TRBJ1-5 15 TRBV5-1 NA TGCGCCAGCAGCTTGGGGCAGGGGGGCAATCAGCCCCAGCATTTT CASSLGQGGNQPQHF
TRBD1 TRBJ2-3 14 TRBV11-1 NA TGTGCCAGCAGCTTTGGACAGGGCACAGATACGCAGTATTTT CASSFGQGTDTQYF
TRBD2 TRBJ2-3 16 TRBV29-1 NA TGCAGCGTTGAAGATCCATCTAGCGGAAGCACAGATACGCAGTATTTT CSVEDPSSGSTDTQYF
NA TRBJ1-6 14 TRBV15 NA TGTGCCACCAGCCCGGGAGGTGATAATTCACCCCTCCACTTT CATSPGGDNSPLHF
TRBD1 TRBJ1-1 14 TRBV2 NA TGTGCCAGCAGGCTACAGGGGGCGGTCACTGAAGCTTTCTTT CASRLQGAVTEAFF
TRBD1 TRBJ1-4 17 TRBV14 once TGTGCCAGCAGACTAGGACAGGCCCTTGCAACTAATGAAAAACTGTTTTTT CASRLGQALATNEKLFF
NA TRBJ1-1 13 TRBV7-8 NA TGTGCCAGCAGTATTGACAAGAACACTGAAGCTTTCTTT CASSIDKNTEAFF
NA TRBJ1-1 14 TRBV7-8 NA TGTGCCAGCATCAAGGATACAGGGCCCACTGAAGCTTTCTTT CASIKDTGPTEAFF
NA TRBJ2-7 13 TRBV19 NA TGTGCCAGTAGTATGCAGGGTCCCTACGAGCAGTACTTC CASSMQGPYEQYF
TRBD1 TRBJ2-5 14 TRBV6-6 NA TGTGCCAGCAGTAAGACAGGGAACCAAGAGACCCAGTACTTC CASSKTGNQETQYF
NA TRBJ2-5 14 TRBV7-9 many TGTGCCAGCAGCTTAGGGGGCAGGGTAGAGACCCAGTACTTC CASSLGGRVETQYF
NA TRBJ2-6 13 TRBV15 NA TGTGCCACCAGACAGAATGAGGCCAACGTCCTGACTTTC CATRQNEANVLTF
TRBD2 TRBJ2-5 17 TRBV11-2 NA TGTGCCAGCAGCAAGACCCTAGCGGGGGCCGGGAAAGAGACCCAGTACTTC CASSKTLAGAGKETQYF
TRBD1 TRBJ1-6 15 TRBV30 NA TGTGCCTGGACTTCAGGGGGCTCCTATAATTCACCCCTCCACTTT CAWTSGGSYNSPLHF
NA TRBJ2-7 15 TRBV6-5 few TGTGCCAGCAGGGCGGGGAGGGGGGAAACCTACGAGCAGTACTTC CASRAGRGETYEQYF
NA TRBJ2-7 12 TRBV7-9 NA TGTGCCAGCAGCATTACTAGAAGCGAGCAGTACTTC CASSITRSEQYF
NA TRBJ2-1 13 TRBV19 NA TGTGCCAGTAGTCCCCCCTGGTCGGATGAGCAGTTCTTC CASSPPWSDEQFF
NA TRBJ2-7 14 TRBV18 NA TGTGCCAGCTCACCACTTGGAGGGCCAGGCGAGCAGTACTTC CASSPLGGPGEQYF